This T cell receptor (beta chain) came from a study of CD8+ T cells in alopecia areata. Sequencing used cDNA as its template, made by extracting RNA and reverse transcribing it. Clones were sequenced by immunoSEQ multiplex PCR, and TCRdb holds only the in-frame ones, with some missing. Found here are more than 95,000 clones, around two fifths of them singletons; the top ten hold roughly 3.3%. The CDR3 consists of 13 residues. CDR1 and CDR2 from the germline V gene are SQVTM and ANQGSEA. V shed 6 bases and J shed 8 bases, with 19 bases lying between them. The TCR comes from a human donor with alopecia areata. The chain uses TRBV29-1 and TRBJ1-2; perhaps TRBD1 as D (5 bases). The sequenced sample consisted of CD4+ T cells sorted from blood. The CDR3 DNA reads TGCAGCGTCGGCGCGGGACCAACGGTAGGCTACACCTTC. Translation gives CSVGAGPTVGYTF.